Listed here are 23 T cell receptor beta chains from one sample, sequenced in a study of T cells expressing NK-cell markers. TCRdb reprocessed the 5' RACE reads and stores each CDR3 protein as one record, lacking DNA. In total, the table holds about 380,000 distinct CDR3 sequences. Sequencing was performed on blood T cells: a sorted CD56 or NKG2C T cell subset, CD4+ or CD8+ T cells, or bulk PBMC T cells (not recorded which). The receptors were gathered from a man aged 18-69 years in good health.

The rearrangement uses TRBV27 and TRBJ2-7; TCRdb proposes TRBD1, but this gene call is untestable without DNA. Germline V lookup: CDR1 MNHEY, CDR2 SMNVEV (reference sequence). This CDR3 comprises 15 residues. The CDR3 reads CASSRTGQGWYEQYF.

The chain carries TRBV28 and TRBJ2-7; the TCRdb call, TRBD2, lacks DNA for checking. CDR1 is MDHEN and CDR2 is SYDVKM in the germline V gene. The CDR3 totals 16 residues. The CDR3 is CASSSAEGGFRYEQYF.

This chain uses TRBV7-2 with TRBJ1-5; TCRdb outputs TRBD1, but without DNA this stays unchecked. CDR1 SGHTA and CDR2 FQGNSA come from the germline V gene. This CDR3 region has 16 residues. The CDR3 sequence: CASSLVGAAVNQPQHF.

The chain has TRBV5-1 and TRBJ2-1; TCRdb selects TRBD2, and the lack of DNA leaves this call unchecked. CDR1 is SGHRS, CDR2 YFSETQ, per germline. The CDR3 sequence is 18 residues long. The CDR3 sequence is CASSLASGLADPYNEQFF.

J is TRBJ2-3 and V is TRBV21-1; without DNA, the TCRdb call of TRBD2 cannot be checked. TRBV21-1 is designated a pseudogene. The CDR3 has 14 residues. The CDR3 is CARVWAVEENTQYF.

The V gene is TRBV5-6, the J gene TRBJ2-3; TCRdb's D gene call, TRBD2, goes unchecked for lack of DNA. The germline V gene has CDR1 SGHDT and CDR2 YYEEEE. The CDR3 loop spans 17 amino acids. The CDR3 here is CASSLVGGRGDTDTQYF.

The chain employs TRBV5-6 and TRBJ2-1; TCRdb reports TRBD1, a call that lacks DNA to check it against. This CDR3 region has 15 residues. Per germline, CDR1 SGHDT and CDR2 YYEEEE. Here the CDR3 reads CASRLRDRGSYEQFF.

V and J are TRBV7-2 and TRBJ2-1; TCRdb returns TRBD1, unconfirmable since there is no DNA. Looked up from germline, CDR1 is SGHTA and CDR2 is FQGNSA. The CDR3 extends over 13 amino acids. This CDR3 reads CASSSRGRYEQFF.

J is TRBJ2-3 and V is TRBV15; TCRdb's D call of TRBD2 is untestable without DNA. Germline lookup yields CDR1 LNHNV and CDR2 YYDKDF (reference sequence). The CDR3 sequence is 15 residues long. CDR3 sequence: CATSSGGWSTDTQYF.

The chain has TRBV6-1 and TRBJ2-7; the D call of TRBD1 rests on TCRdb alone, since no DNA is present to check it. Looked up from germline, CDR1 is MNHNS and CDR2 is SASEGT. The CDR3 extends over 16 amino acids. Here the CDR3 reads CASSPPRGRVNHEQYF.

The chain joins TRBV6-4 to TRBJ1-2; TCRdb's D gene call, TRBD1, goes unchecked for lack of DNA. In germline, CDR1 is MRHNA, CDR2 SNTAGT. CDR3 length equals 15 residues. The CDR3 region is CASSVGQGARYGYTF.

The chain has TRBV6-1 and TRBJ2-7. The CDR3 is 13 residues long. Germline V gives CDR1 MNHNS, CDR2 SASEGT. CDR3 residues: CATKRVSSYEQYF.

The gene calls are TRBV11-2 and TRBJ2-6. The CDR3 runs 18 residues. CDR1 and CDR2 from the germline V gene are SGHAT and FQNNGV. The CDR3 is CASSLDQAGISGANVLTF.

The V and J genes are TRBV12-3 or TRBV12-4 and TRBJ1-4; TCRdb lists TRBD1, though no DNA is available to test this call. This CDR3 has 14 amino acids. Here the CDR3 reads CASRRQGSNEKLFF.

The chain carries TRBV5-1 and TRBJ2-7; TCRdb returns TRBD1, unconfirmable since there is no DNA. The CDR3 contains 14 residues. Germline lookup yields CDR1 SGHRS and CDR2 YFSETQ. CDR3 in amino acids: CASKQGGVDYEQYF.

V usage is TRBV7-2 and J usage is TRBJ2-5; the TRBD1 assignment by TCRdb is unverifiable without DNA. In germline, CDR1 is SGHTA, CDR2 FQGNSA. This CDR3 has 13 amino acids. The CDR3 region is CASSGGGLKTQYF.

The CDR3 protein is CASLEGQGGNEQFF. The rearrangement joins TRBV6-1 to TRBJ2-1; without DNA, the TCRdb call of TRBD1 cannot be checked. Per the germline V gene, CDR1 is MNHNS and CDR2 is SASEGT. The CDR3 has 14 residues.

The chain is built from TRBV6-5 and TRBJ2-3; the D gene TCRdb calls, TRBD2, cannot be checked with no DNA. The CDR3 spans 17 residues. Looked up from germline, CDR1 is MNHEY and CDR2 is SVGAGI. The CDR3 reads CASSYGTSGGKADTQYF.

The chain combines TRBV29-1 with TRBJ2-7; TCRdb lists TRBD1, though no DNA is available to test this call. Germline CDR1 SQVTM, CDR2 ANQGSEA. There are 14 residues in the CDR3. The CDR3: CSVAIGTGNYEQYF.

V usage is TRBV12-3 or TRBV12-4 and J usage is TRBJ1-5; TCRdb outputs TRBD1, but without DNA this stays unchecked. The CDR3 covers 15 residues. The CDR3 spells CASRTGTGVNQPQHF.

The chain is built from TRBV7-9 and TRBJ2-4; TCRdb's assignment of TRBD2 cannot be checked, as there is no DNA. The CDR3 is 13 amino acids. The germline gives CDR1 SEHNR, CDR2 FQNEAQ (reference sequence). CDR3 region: CASSLAGGNIQYF.

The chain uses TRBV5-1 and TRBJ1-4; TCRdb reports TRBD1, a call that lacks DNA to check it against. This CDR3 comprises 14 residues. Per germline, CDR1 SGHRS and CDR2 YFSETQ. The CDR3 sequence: CASSLAHRNEKLFF. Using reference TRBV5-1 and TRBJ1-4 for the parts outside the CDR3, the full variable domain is KAGVTQTPRYLIKTRGQQVTLSCSPISGHRSVSWYQQTPGQGLQFLFEYFSETQRNKGNFPGRFSGRQFSNSRSEMNVSTLELGDSALYLCASSLAHRNEKLFFGSGTQLSVL.

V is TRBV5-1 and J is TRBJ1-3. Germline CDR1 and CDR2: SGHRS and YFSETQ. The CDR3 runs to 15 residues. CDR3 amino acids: CASSEGDFSGNTIYF. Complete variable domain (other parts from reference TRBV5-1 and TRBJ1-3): KAGVTQTPRYLIKTRGQQVTLSCSPISGHRSVSWYQQTPGQGLQFLFEYFSETQRNKGNFPGRFSGRQFSNSRSEMNVSTLELGDSALYLCASSEGDFSGNTIYFGEGSWLTVV.